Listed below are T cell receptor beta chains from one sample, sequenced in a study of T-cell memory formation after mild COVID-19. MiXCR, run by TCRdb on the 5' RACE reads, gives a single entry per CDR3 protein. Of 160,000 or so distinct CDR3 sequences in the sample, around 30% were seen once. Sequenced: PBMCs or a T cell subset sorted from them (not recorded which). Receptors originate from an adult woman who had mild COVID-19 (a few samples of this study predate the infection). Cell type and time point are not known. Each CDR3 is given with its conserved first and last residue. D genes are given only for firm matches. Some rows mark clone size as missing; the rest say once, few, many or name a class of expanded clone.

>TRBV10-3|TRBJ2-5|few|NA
TGTGCCATCAGTCCCCTGATGGGGGAGACCCAGTACTTC
CAISPLMGETQYF
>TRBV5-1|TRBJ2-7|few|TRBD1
TGCGCCAGCATGACAGGGGGTACCAGCGAGCAGTACTTC
CASMTGGTSEQYF
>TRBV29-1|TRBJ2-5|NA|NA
TGCAGCGTTGAAGTATGGGGAACCCAGTACTTC
CSVEVWGTQYF
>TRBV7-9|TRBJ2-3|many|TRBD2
TGTGCCAGCAGCTCCGGGGACTACTCCGATACGCAGTATTTT
CASSSGDYSDTQYF
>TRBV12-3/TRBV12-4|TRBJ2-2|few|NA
TGTGCCAGCAGCCTGACTACACCGGCCGGGGAGCTGTTTTTT
CASSLTTPAGELFF
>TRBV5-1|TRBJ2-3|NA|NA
TGCGCCAGCAGAACAGACGTGGGGGGGGCCCCAGATACGCAGTATTTT
CASRTDVGGAPDTQYF
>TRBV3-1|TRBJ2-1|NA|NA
TGTGCCAGCAGCCAAGAACTAGACAATGAGCAGTTCTTC
CASSQELDNEQFF
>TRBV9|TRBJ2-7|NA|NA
TGTGCCAGCAGCGTAGTGGGACTCCTCTACGAGCAGTACTTC
CASSVVGLLYEQYF
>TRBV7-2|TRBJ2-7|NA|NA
TGTGCCAGCAGGTCCGGGCCCAGTCGGAACGAGCAGTACTTC
CASRSGPSRNEQYF
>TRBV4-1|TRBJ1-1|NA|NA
TGCGCCAGCAGCCAAGTCCTGAGGGGAGGGAACACTGAAGCTTTCTTT
CASSQVLRGGNTEAFF
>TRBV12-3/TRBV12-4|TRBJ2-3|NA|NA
TGTGCCAGCAGTACCTTAGGGGGCACAGATACGCAGTATTTT
CASSTLGGTDTQYF
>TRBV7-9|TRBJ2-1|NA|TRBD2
TGTGCCAGCAGCCCCTATCTCGGGGGGGCCCTTTACAATGAGCAGTTCTTC
CASSPYLGGALYNEQFF
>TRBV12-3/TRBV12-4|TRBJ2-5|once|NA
TGTGCCAGCAGTTTAAGACCGGGGGAGACCCAGTACTTC
CASSLRPGETQYF
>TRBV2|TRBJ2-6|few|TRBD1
TGTGCCAGCAGGCGACAGGGGGCTCTGGGGGCCAACGTCCTGACTTTC
CASRRQGALGANVLTF
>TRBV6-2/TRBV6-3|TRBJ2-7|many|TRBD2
TGTGCCAGCAACCCGAGCGGGAGTAAATCCTACGAGCAGTACTTC
CASNPSGSKSYEQYF
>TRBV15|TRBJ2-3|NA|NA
TGTGCCACCAGCAGAGTGGGGGAGGAGACAGATACGCAGTATTTT
CATSRVGEETDTQYF
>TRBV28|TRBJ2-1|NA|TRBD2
TGTGCCAGCAGCCCCCCTCAACTAGCGGGGGTGGTGTTCTTC
CASSPPQLAGVVFF
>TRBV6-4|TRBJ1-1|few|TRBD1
TGTGCCAGCAGTGACGCGGGACAGATGAACACTGAAGCTTTCTTT
CASSDAGQMNTEAFF
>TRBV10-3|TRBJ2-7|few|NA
TGTGCCATCAGTGAGAAGGACCTCAACGAGCAGTACTTC
CAISEKDLNEQYF
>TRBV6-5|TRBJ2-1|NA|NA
TGTGCCAGCAGCCTCCCGGGACGTAGCTCCTACAATGAGCAGTTCTTC
CASSLPGRSSYNEQFF
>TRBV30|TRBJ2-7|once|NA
TGTGCCTGGAGTGTATCTGGACTACTCGTGGAGCAGTACTTC
CAWSVSGLLVEQYF
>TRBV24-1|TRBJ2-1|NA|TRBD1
TGTGCCACCAGTGAGCACAGGGGCGAGCAGTTCTTC
CATSEHRGEQFF
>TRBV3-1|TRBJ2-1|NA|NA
TGTGCCAGCAGCCAAGATCCCTCCGTATCCTACAATGAGCAGTTCTTC
CASSQDPSVSYNEQFF
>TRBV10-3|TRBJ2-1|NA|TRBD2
TGTGCCATCACCGGCGGGGGAGACAATGAGCAGTTCTTC
CAITGGGDNEQFF
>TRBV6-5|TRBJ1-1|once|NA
TGTGCCAGCAGTTACTCCGGACGGATGAACACTGAAGCTTTCTTT
CASSYSGRMNTEAFF
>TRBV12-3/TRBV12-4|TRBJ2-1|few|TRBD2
TGTGCCAGCAGTTTCAGCGGGAGTAAGAATGAGCAGTTCTTC
CASSFSGSKNEQFF
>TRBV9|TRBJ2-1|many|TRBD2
TGTGCCAGCAGCGTAGATGGATGGGCGGGAGGCTACAATGAGCAGTTCTTC
CASSVDGWAGGYNEQFF
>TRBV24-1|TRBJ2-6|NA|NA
TGTGCCACCAGTGTCAGCTCTGGGGCCAACGTCCTGACTTTC
CATSVSSGANVLTF
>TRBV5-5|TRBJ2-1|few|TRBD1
TGTGCCAGCAGCCCGGGCCGGGACAGGAGGGGTGAGCAGTTCTTC
CASSPGRDRRGEQFF
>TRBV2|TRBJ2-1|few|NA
TGTGCCAGCAGTGATGGGCCTTATAGGACCTACAATGAGCAGTTCTTC
CASSDGPYRTYNEQFF
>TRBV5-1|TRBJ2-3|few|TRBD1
TGCGCCAGCAGCCCGGGACAGGGGGCAGCAGATACGCAGTATTTT
CASSPGQGAADTQYF
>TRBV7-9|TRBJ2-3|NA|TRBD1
TGTGCCAGCAGGCATTCCGGGACAGGGGAGGGTGATACGCAGTATTTT
CASRHSGTGEGDTQYF
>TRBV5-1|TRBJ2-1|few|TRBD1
TGCGCCAGCAGCTCCGGGACAGCGTTAAACAATGAGCAGTTCTTC
CASSSGTALNNEQFF
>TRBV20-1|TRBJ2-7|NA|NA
TGCAGTGCTTTATCAGAGAAAATCCATTACGAGCAGTACTTC
CSALSEKIHYEQYF
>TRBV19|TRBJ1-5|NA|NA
TGTGCCAGTAGATGGGAAGCCTATAGCAATCAGCCCCAGCATTTT
CASRWEAYSNQPQHF
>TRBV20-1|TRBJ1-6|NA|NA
TGCAGTGCTGTTCAAAACAGGGAATACCGGCTAAGGAATTCACCCCTCCACTTT
CSAVQNREYRLRNSPLHF
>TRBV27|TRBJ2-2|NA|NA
TGTGCCAGCAGTTTAGTGTACACCGGGGAGCTGTTTTTT
CASSLVYTGELFF
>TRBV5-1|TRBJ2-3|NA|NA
TGCGCCAGCAGCTCCAGCAGGGGGACTACCCGTAGCACAGATACGCAGTATTTT
CASSSSRGTTRSTDTQYF
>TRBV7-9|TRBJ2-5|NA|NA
TGTGCCAGCAGTTTTGAACAGGGCTCACAAGAGACCCAGTACTTC
CASSFEQGSQETQYF
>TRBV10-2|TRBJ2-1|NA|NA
TGCGCCAGCAGTGGCGGGACTTCCTACAATGAGCAGTTCTTC
CASSGGTSYNEQFF
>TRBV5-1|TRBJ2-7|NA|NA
TGCGCCAGCAGCGCCAGACTAGTGTCCTACGAGCAGTACTTC
CASSARLVSYEQYF
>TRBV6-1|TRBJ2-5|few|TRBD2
TGTGCCAGCAGTGAAGGTGTGGGACTAGCAGAGACCCAGTACTTC
CASSEGVGLAETQYF
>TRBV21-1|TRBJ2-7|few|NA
TGTGCCAGCAGCCCGGGACAGTTGAGCTCCTACGAGCAGTACTTC
CASSPGQLSSYEQYF
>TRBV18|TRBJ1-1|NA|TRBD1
TGTGCCAGCTCACCGATGCCGGGACAGGGCTTTGAAGCTTTCTTT
CASSPMPGQGFEAFF
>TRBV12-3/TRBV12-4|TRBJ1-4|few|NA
TGTGCCAGCAGTCAATTTAGCGCCCAGGGTGAAAAACTGTTTTTT
CASSQFSAQGEKLFF
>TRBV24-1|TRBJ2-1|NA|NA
TGTGCCACCAGTGAGGGTCAGGGGCCTTACTTC
CATSEGQGPYF
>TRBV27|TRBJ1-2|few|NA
TGTGCCAGCAGTGACGGTTTAGCTAACTATGGCTACACCTTC
CASSDGLANYGYTF
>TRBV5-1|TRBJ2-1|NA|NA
TGCGCCAGCAGCTTGGGGGATTACGCCAATGAGCAGTTCTTC
CASSLGDYANEQFF
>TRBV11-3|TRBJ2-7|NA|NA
TGTGCCAGCAGCTCCCGACCTCAGGGGCTTGGGGAGCAGTACTTC
CASSSRPQGLGEQYF
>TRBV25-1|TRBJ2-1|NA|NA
TGTGCCAGCAGTGTAGCGACCTACAATGAGCAGTTCTTC
CASSVATYNEQFF
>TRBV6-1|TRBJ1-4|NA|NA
TGTGCCAGCAGTGTTGTTCGGACAGCCGAAAAACTGTTTTTT
CASSVVRTAEKLFF
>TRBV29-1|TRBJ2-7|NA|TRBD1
TGCAGCGTTGAGGCCCGGGACAGGGGGCCCTACGAGCAGTACTTC
CSVEARDRGPYEQYF
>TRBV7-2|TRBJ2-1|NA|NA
TGTGCCAGCAGCTTAGGAGTGGCCGCCTACAATGAGCAGTTCTTC
CASSLGVAAYNEQFF
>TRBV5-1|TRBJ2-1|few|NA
TGCGCCAGCAGCTTGGGTTGGGGGAATGAGCAGTTCTTC
CASSLGWGNEQFF
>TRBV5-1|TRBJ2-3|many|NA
TGCGCCAGCAGGTCGCAGGGGAGGGCAGATACGCAGTATTTT
CASRSQGRADTQYF